A single sample gave rise to the 27 T cell receptor beta chains below, sequenced in a study of blood T cells in healthy people across ages. PCR was performed a second time for roughly 7 to 11 cycles using a sample-barcoded 5' primer and a J-beta primer mix. One entry per CDR3 protein, called by TCRdb with MiXCR from the 5' RACE reads. This sample has approximately 810,000 distinct CDR3 sequences, with less than 35% found just once. The specimen sequenced was blood. The receptor set was obtained from a woman at least 80 years old in good health.

This rearrangement joins TRBV5-5 to TRBJ2-7; no reliable D call. Trimming removed 0 bases from V and 6 bases from J, with 10 bases in between. The CDR3 loop spans 13 amino acids. The V gene's germline CDR1 is SGHKS and CDR2 YYEKEE (reference sequence). This CDR3 reads CASSLVQRLEQYF. The CDR3, as DNA: TGTGCCAGCAGCTTGGTGCAGCGCCTCGAGCAGTACTTC.

There are many counts of this clonotype. The rearrangement joins TRBV7-2 to TRBJ2-3; the D is unclear. CDR1 and CDR2 from the germline V gene are SGHTA and FQGNSA. V lost 4 bases and J lost 0, with 11 bases in between. CDR3 size: 15 residues. CDR3 nucleotides: TGTGCCAGCAGCTCCTCGACTGGCAGCACAGATACGCAGTATTTT. It translates to CASSSSTGSTDTQYF. Complete variable domain (other parts from reference TRBV7-2 and TRBJ2-3): GAGVSQSPSNKVTEKGKDVELRCDPISGHTALYWYRQSLGQGLEFLIYFQGNSAPDKSGLPSDRFSAERTGGSVSTLTIQRTQQEDSAVYLCASSSSTGSTDTQYFGPGTRLTVL.

The chain employs TRBV6-5 and TRBJ1-6, with no clear D. CDR1 is MNHEY, CDR2 SVGAGI, per germline. The CDR3 is 14 amino acids. Trimming pared 3 bases from V and 5 bases from J, leaving 8 bases between. The CDR3 here is CASSYGLDNSPLHF. CDR3 DNA sequence: TGTGCCAGCAGTTATGGGCTGGATAATTCACCCCTCCACTTT.

This clonotype was picked up many times. The V gene is TRBV5-1, the J gene TRBJ2-7; the D gene is possibly TRBD1 (6 bases). Germline CDR1 reads SGHRS; CDR2 reads YFSETQ. V lost 4 bases and J lost 3, with 14 bases in between. CDR3 length: 14 amino acids. This CDR3 reads CASSRDNSGYEQYF. CDR3 nucleotide sequence: TGCGCCAGCAGCAGGGACAATTCGGGCTACGAGCAGTACTTC.

The V gene is TRBV6-5, the J gene TRBJ1-1; tentatively, D is TRBD1 (5 bases). V lost 0 bases and J 7 bases, leaving 21 bases between the germline ends. Per germline, CDR1 MNHEY and CDR2 SVGAGI. The length of the CDR3 is 17 residues. Here the CDR3 reads CASSYSLQDLWGGEAFF. The DNA of the CDR3 is TGTGCCAGCAGTTACTCTCTGCAGGACCTTTGGGGGGGTGAAGCTTTCTTT.

The rearrangement uses TRBV6-5 and TRBJ2-2; no clear D gene. CDR1 and CDR2 (germline): MNHEY, SVGAGI. Between the trimmed V and J ends, which lost 2 bases and 3 bases, there was a span of 13 bases. The CDR3 spans 16 residues. The CDR3 DNA is TGTGCCAGCAGTTACACCACAGCTACCTACACCGGGGAGCTGTTTTTT. This gives the protein CASSYTTATYTGELFF.

This chain links TRBV12-3 or TRBV12-4 with TRBJ1-5; 7 nucleotides agree with TRBD1. The CDR3 sequence is 16 residues long. Trimming at V came to 5 bases and at J to 5 bases, leaving 12 bases not matched to a gene. CDR3 DNA: TGTGCCAGCAGTGCGACAGGGACCTCAGGGGATCAGCCCCAGCATTTT. Protein: CASSATGTSGDQPQHF.

This clonotype was seen repeatedly, ten times or more. The CDR3 protein is CSALHRTHNSPLHF. Here the CDR3 DNA reads TGCAGTGCGCTCCACAGAACACATAATTCACCCCTCCACTTT. V and J are TRBV20-1 and TRBJ1-6; no firm D call. Looked up from germline, CDR1 is DFQATT and CDR2 is SNEGSKA (reference sequence). V was pared by 6 bases and J by 5 bases, with 14 bases between. This CDR3 comprises 14 residues.

The chain links TRBV6-1 to TRBJ1-2; TRBD1 aligns across 10 bases. The CDR3 is 15 residues long. Trimming at V came to 2 bases and at J to 3 bases, leaving 3 bases not matched to a gene. CDR1 is MNHNS and CDR2 is SASEGT in the germline V gene. CDR3 region: CASSERDRGHYGYTF. In DNA form, the CDR3 reads TGTGCCAGCAGTGAACGGGACAGGGGCCACTATGGCTACACCTTC.

As concerns this clonotype: One junction end disagrees with the germline gene, perhaps due to a read error. V gene TRBV6-1 combines with J gene TRBJ2-2; maybe TRBD2 (5 bases). CDR3 length: 16 residues. Germline assignment: CDR1 MNHNS and CDR2 SASEGT. The CDR3 is CASSQAPGGNTGELFF. The CDR3 DNA is TGTGCCAGCAGTCAAGCACCAGGAGGGAACACCGGGGAGCTGTTTTTT.

V gene TRBV12-5 combines with J gene TRBJ2-1, with D possibly being TRBD2 (5 bases). V was shortened by 4 bases and J by 2 bases, with 9 bases between the two germline ends. The CDR3 contains 14 residues. Germline CDR1 is LGHNT and CDR2 is FRNRAP. The CDR3 reads CASGSGVTYNEQFF. CDR3 DNA: TGTGCTAGTGGTTCCGGGGTTACCTACAATGAGCAGTTCTTC.

A note on this clonotype: A read error may explain this, as a much larger clone is one base away. The J gene is TRBJ2-5, the V gene TRBV7-6, with TRBD1 as a possible D gene (5 bases). This CDR3 has 15 residues. CDR1 is SGHVS, CDR2 FNYEAQ, per germline. CDR3 region: CAGSLVPGLQETQYF. The CDR3 nucleotides read TGTGCCGGCAGCTTAGTCCCAGGGCTTCAAGAGACCCAGTACTTC. Drawing the rest from reference TRBV7-6 and TRBJ2-5, the complete variable domain is GAGVSQSPRYKVTKRGQDVALRCDPISGHVSLYWYRQALGQGPEFLTYFNYEAQQDKSGLPNDRFSAERPEGSISTLTIQRTEQRDSAMYRCAGSLVPGLQETQYFGPGTRLLVL.

The chain carries TRBV30 and TRBJ1-6; TRBD1 matches at 9 bases. V lost 0 bases and J lost 0; bases outside the gene matches: 3. Germline V gene sequence: CDR1 GTSNPN, CDR2 SVGIG (reference sequence). CDR3 length: 17 amino acids. The DNA for the CDR3 is TGTGCCTGGAGTGTGGGACAGGGAAGCTCCTATAATTCACCCCTCCACTTT. This sequence encodes CAWSVGQGSSYNSPLHF.

The chain carries TRBV2 and TRBJ2-5; D not certain. This CDR3 is 14 amino acids long. From germline, CDR1 is SNHLY and CDR2 FYNNEI. Trimming took 1 base from V and 3 from J, leaving 9 bases between them. The CDR3 protein is CASSEGSVKETQYF. Here the CDR3 DNA reads TGTGCCAGCAGTGAAGGATCAGTTAAAGAGACCCAGTACTTC.

V is TRBV12-3 or TRBV12-4 and J is TRBJ2-1; 7 nucleotides align to TRBD1. Trimming at V came to 6 bases and at J to 8 bases, leaving 4 bases not matched to a gene. The CDR3 extends over 12 amino acids. The CDR3 is CASRRQGDEQFF. DNA for the CDR3: TGTGCCAGCAGAAGACAGGGCGATGAGCAGTTCTTC.

Of note for this clonotype: A read error is possible here, since a much larger clone lies one base away. This sequence joins TRBV11-2 and TRBJ2-1; D might be TRBD2 (7 bases). The V end lost 4 bases, the J end lost 6 bases, and 19 bases lay between the germline ends. The V gene's germline CDR1 is SGHAT and CDR2 FQNNGV. The length of the CDR3 is 16 residues. The CDR3 here is CASSYGLVGGLNEQFF. As DNA, the CDR3 is TGTGCCAGCAGCTACGGCCTAGTGGGGGGGCTCAATGAGCAGTTCTTC.

Only a few counts were recorded for this clonotype. The rearrangement links TRBV20-1 to TRBJ2-3; the D gene is possibly TRBD2 (7 bases). The CDR3 is 17 residues long. V was clipped by 5 bases and J by 6 bases, with 27 bases between them. Germline loops: CDR1 DFQATT, CDR2 SNEGSKA (reference sequence). The CDR3 spells CSALPGGGGNPGDTQYF. CDR3 sequence (DNA): TGCAGTGCTCTGCCGGGGGGCGGGGGCAACCCGGGGGATACGCAGTATTTT.

The chain has TRBV10-1 and TRBJ1-2; D is perhaps TRBD1 (5 bases). The CDR3 totals 13 residues. Germline values: CDR1 WNHNN, CDR2 SYGVQD (reference sequence). V was pared by 5 bases and J by 4 bases, with 11 bases between. The CDR3 bases are TGCGCCAGCAGTTCGGACATGTTCTATGGCTACACCTTC. Translated: CASSSDMFYGYTF.

The J gene is TRBJ1-1, the V gene TRBV12-3 or TRBV12-4, with D maybe TRBD1 (5 bases). V dropped 7 bases and J dropped 3 bases, with 12 bases sitting between them. This CDR3 spans 13 amino acids. The CDR3 region is CASIWGVDTEAFF. CDR3 DNA sequence: TGTGCCAGCATCTGGGGGGTAGACACTGAAGCTTTCTTT.

The chain couples TRBV20-1 to TRBJ2-1, with 7 nucleotides matching TRBD1. Germline V gene sequence: CDR1 DFQATT, CDR2 SNEGSKA (reference sequence). Germline trimming cut 0 bases from V and 5 bases from J; bases unmatched to any gene: 1. The length of the CDR3 is 13 residues. In DNA form, the CDR3 reads TGCAGTGCTAGAGAGGGACAGAACAATGAGCAGTTCTTC. Its protein is CSAREGQNNEQFF.

The sample holds many counts of this clonotype. The chain uses TRBV29-1 and TRBJ1-2; D call uncertain. V shed 4 bases and J shed 4 bases, with 7 bases lying between them. Germline CDR1 SQVTM, CDR2 ANQGSEA. The CDR3 loop spans 11 amino acids. CDR3 amino acids: CSVGRTYGYTF. Here the CDR3 DNA reads TGCAGCGTTGGGCGGACCTATGGCTACACCTTC.

In this sample, this clonotype turned up many times. The chain is built from TRBV12-3 or TRBV12-4 and TRBJ2-3, with no clear D. V was pared by 1 base and J by 7 bases, with 9 bases between. CDR3 length: 13 residues. The CDR3 spells CASSLGGPNTQYF. In DNA form, the CDR3 reads TGTGCCAGCAGTTTAGGAGGACCTAATACGCAGTATTTT.

This clonotype was recorded many times. V usage is TRBV2 and J usage is TRBJ2-5; the D gene could be TRBD1 or TRBD2 (5 bases each). From germline, CDR1 is SNHLY and CDR2 FYNNEI. The CDR3 runs 15 residues. Trimming removed 5 bases from V and 4 bases from J, with 17 bases in between. Here the CDR3 DNA reads TGTGCCAGCAGTCTTCTCCCGGGACGGGTAGAGACCCAGTACTTC. Translating it yields CASSLLPGRVETQYF.

There are many counts of this clonotype. The chain employs TRBV12-3 or TRBV12-4 and TRBJ2-5, with 11 positions matching TRBD1. CDR3 length: 16 amino acids. With V trimmed by 3 bases and J by 4 bases, 7 bases remained unmatched. CDR3 DNA sequence: TGTGCCAGCAGTTTGAATGCCGGGACAGGGGGAGAGACCCAGTACTTC. Protein sequence: CASSLNAGTGGETQYF.

As to this clonotype: One base away lies a much larger clone, so this may be a sequencing read error. The rearrangement uses TRBV5-1 and TRBJ2-4, with D perhaps TRBD1 (6 bases). The J call may be mistaken, given a closer DNA end match to TRBJ2-7. The CDR3 totals 15 residues. From germline, CDR1 is SGHRS and CDR2 YFSETQ. The CDR3 sequence is CASCKAPGQNYEQYF. The DNA for the CDR3 is TGCGCCAGCTGCAAGGCCCCGGGACAAAACTACGAGCAGTACTTC.

The rearrangement links TRBV5-5 to TRBJ2-4; no definite D call. CDR1 and CDR2 (germline): SGHKS, YYEKEE (reference sequence). Deletions cut 3 bases from V and 5 bases from J, with 9 bases between. The CDR3 is 13 amino acids. The CDR3 is CASSSGGQNIQYF. CDR3 DNA sequence: TGTGCCAGCAGCTCCGGTGGTCAAAACATTCAGTACTTC.

This clonotype was observed at least ten times. The gene calls are TRBV27 and TRBJ2-7, with D tentatively TRBD1 (6 bases). Per germline, CDR1 MNHEY and CDR2 SMNVEV (reference sequence). Between the trimmed V and J ends, which lost 6 bases and 4 bases, there was a span of 16 bases. This CDR3 spans 14 amino acids. CDR3 sequence: CASRRTAGTYEQYF. The CDR3 DNA follows: TGTGCCAGCAGGCGGACGGCTGGGACATACGAGCAGTACTTC.